The TCR beta chain under discussion was sequenced for a study of shared clonotypes between healthy human individuals. Trimming took 4 bases from V and 7 from J; bases not matched to a gene: 17. The CDR3 length is 18 residues. The germline V gene encodes CDR1 WSHSY and CDR2 SAAADI. TCRdb keeps only in-frame clones here, not all; method: immunoSEQ multiplex PCR. The sample includes over a million clones, approximately 98.5% of them seen just once. The clonotype originates from a man aged 30-40 years in good health. Sequencing was performed on naive CD4+ T cells sorted from blood. The subset here: CD45RA+ positively selected. The J gene is TRBJ2-7, the V gene TRBV10-2, with TRBD2 matching 12 bases. The CDR3 bases are TGCGCCAGCAGTGGGGGGCTGGCTAGCGGGAGGGCGGCGAGAGAGCAGTACTTC. This translates into CASSGGLASGRAAREQYF.